The TCR beta chain under discussion was sequenced for a study of T cell responses to AZD1222 COVID-19 vaccine. Study overall: It was second doses at about 4 or about 12 weeks that were pooled.

CDR3 length equals 15 residues. Germline V gene lookup returns CDR1 SSHAT and CDR2 FNYEAQ (reference sequence). Study-wide findings and caveats: Receipt of two AZD1222 doses was followed by a rise in Spike-specific TCR breadth and depth. Mostly white British, mostly female donors; authors suggested clonal diversity may be underestimated. Targeting of unmutated variant regions was reportedly seen in nearly half of spike-specific TCRs.

On this clone: Its antigen is not identified. One end of the junction is discordant with germline, which a read error may explain.

Method: immunoSEQ multiplex PCR; TCRdb's copy keeps in-frame clones and lacks some. The data show some 130,000 clones, about nine tenths seen once. This sample comprised peripheral blood, obtained on day 0 of AZD1222 vaccination. The chain links TRBV7-7 to TRBJ2-5, with D possibly TRBD1 on 5 matching bases. This receptor was obtained from an adult in good health. CDR3 residues: CASSLGELNQETQYF. The CDR3 DNA reads as TGTGCTAGCAGCTTAGGGGAATTAAACCAAGAGACCCAGTACTTC. The whole variable domain, remainder taken from reference TRBV7-7 and TRBJ2-5, is GAGVSQSPRYKVTKRGQDVTLRCDPISSHATLYWYQQALGQGPEFLTYFNYEAQPDKSGLPSDRFSAERPEGSISTLTIQRTEQRDSAMYRCASSLGELNQETQYFGPGTRLLVL.